The rows below give T cell receptor beta chains drawn from one sample of a study of blood T cells in healthy people across ages. One entry per CDR3 protein results from TCRdb running MiXCR on the 5' RACE reads. This table has 1.5 million or so distinct CDR3 sequences, around 39% appearing once. Material: blood. The source of these receptors is a woman aged 18 to 35 in good health. The CDR3 runs from the conserved cysteine through the conserved F or W. D genes are given only for firm matches. Size is stated for part of the rows, as once, few or many counts, or as a class when the clone is expanded.

CDR3nt: TGCGCCAGCAGCCAAACGCAGGGGGCTCGGGGAGAAAAACTGTTTTTT
CDR3aa: CASSQTQGARGEKLFF
abundance: once
v_gene: TRBV4-1
d_gene: TRBD1
j_gene: TRBJ1-4

CDR3nt: TGCAGTGCTAGAGATGGACCGGCGGCCGGGGAGCTGTTTTTT
CDR3aa: CSARDGPAAGELFF
abundance: few
v_gene: TRBV20-1
d_gene: -
j_gene: TRBJ2-2

CDR3nt: TGTGCCAGCAGCCTAAAAGCGGGACAGGGATCCTACGAGCAGTACTTC
CDR3aa: CASSLKAGQGSYEQYF
abundance: -
v_gene: TRBV3-1
d_gene: TRBD1
j_gene: TRBJ2-7

CDR3nt: TGTGCCAGCACCTACCTCCCAGCGGGGAGCACCGGTCAGCCCCAGCATTTT
CDR3aa: CASTYLPAGSTGQPQHF
abundance: -
v_gene: TRBV27
d_gene: -
j_gene: TRBJ1-5

CDR3nt: TGCAGCGTTGAAGCCCCCCTCGCGGGGGGACTCTCTGGGGCCAACGTCCTGACTTTC
CDR3aa: CSVEAPLAGGLSGANVLTF
abundance: -
v_gene: TRBV29-1
d_gene: TRBD2
j_gene: TRBJ2-6

CDR3nt: TGTGCCAGCAGCGCGACACTAGTTCCAGATACGCAGTATTTT
CDR3aa: CASSATLVPDTQYF
abundance: -
v_gene: TRBV7-2
d_gene: -
j_gene: TRBJ2-3

CDR3nt: TGCGCCAGCAGCCGGGGTGGGACACAGGACCACGAGCAGTACTTC
CDR3aa: CASSRGGTQDHEQYF
abundance: -
v_gene: TRBV5-1
d_gene: -
j_gene: TRBJ2-7

CDR3nt: TGCAGTGCATCATCCGGGTCGGAGAGAAACTATGGCTACACCTTC
CDR3aa: CSASSGSERNYGYTF
abundance: few
v_gene: TRBV20-1
d_gene: -
j_gene: TRBJ1-2

CDR3nt: TGCAGTGCTAGAGATCGGATCCCTCGGGGCTACACCTTC
CDR3aa: CSARDRIPRGYTF
abundance: many
v_gene: TRBV20-1
d_gene: -
j_gene: TRBJ1-2

CDR3nt: TGTGCCAGCAGTACAATAACTAGCGGGAGGCCGAAAGAGCAGTTCTTC
CDR3aa: CASSTITSGRPKEQFF
abundance: few
v_gene: TRBV12-3/TRBV12-4
d_gene: TRBD2
j_gene: TRBJ2-1

CDR3nt: TGTGCCAGCAGCCGCTGGGGACTAGCGGGGAGCACAGATACGCAGTATTTT
CDR3aa: CASSRWGLAGSTDTQYF
abundance: -
v_gene: TRBV11-2
d_gene: TRBD2
j_gene: TRBJ2-3

CDR3nt: TGTGCCAGCAGCCAGGAAACAGGGTCGGGTAAGACCCAGTACTTC
CDR3aa: CASSQETGSGKTQYF
abundance: -
v_gene: TRBV3-1
d_gene: -
j_gene: TRBJ2-5

CDR3nt: TGCGCCAGCCGACAGGGGGCTGATCAGCCCCAGCATTTT
CDR3aa: CASRQGADQPQHF
abundance: -
v_gene: TRBV5-1
d_gene: TRBD1
j_gene: TRBJ1-5

CDR3nt: TGCAGTGCCCCGGGACAGTATAATTCACCCCTCCACTTT
CDR3aa: CSAPGQYNSPLHF
abundance: -
v_gene: TRBV20-1
d_gene: TRBD1
j_gene: TRBJ1-6

CDR3nt: TGCAGCCCCCGAGTCCCGGAGACCCAGTACTTC
CDR3aa: CSPRVPETQYF
abundance: -
v_gene: TRBV20-1
d_gene: -
j_gene: TRBJ2-5

CDR3nt: TGCAGTGCTAGCAATGGCAGACTCTCCTACGAGCAGTACTTC
CDR3aa: CSASNGRLSYEQYF
abundance: -
v_gene: TRBV20-1
d_gene: -
j_gene: TRBJ2-7

CDR3nt: TGTGCCACCAGCAGAGCCGGGACAGGGGGCACCGGGGAGCTGTTTTTT
CDR3aa: CATSRAGTGGTGELFF
abundance: -
v_gene: TRBV15
d_gene: TRBD1
j_gene: TRBJ2-2

CDR3nt: TGTGCCAGCAGCCGAACGGGGATTCCCACTGAAGCTTTCTTT
CDR3aa: CASSRTGIPTEAFF
abundance: few
v_gene: TRBV3-1
d_gene: -
j_gene: TRBJ1-1

CDR3nt: TGTGCCAGCAGCTTGCCAGGGGGCGGTTTGGGCTATGGCTACACCTTC
CDR3aa: CASSLPGGGLGYGYTF
abundance: once
v_gene: TRBV7-8
d_gene: TRBD1
j_gene: TRBJ1-2

CDR3nt: TGTGCCAGCAGTTCAACAGGGCTAGGGTCACCCCTCCACTTT
CDR3aa: CASSSTGLGSPLHF
abundance: -
v_gene: TRBV6-5
d_gene: -
j_gene: TRBJ1-6

CDR3nt: TGTGCCAGCAGTTTGGGGGAAACTCAAGAGACCCAGTACTTC
CDR3aa: CASSLGETQETQYF
abundance: -
v_gene: TRBV6-6
d_gene: -
j_gene: TRBJ2-5

CDR3nt: TGCGCCAGCAGCCCGATTAGCGGGGGGGCCGGGAATGAGCAGTACTTC
CDR3aa: CASSPISGGAGNEQYF
abundance: -
v_gene: TRBV5-1
d_gene: TRBD2
j_gene: TRBJ2-5

CDR3nt: TGTGCCAGCAGAGGAAAGGGGGCCCTCAACTATGGCTACACCTTC
CDR3aa: CASRGKGALNYGYTF
abundance: once
v_gene: TRBV2
d_gene: TRBD1
j_gene: TRBJ1-2

CDR3nt: TGCAGTGCTACGGACAGGGTGAACTATGGCTACACCTTC
CDR3aa: CSATDRVNYGYTF
abundance: -
v_gene: TRBV20-1
d_gene: TRBD1
j_gene: TRBJ1-2